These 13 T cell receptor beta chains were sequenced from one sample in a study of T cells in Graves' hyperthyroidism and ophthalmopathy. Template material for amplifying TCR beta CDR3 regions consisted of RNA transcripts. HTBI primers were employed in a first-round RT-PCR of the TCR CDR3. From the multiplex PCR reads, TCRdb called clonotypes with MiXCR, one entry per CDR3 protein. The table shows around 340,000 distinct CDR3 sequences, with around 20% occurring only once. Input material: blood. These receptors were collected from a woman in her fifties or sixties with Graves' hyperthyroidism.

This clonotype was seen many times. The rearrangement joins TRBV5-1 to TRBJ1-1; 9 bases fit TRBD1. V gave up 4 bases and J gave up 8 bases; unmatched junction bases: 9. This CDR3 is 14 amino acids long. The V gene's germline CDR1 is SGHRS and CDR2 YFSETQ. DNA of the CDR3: TGCGCCAGCAGCCCTGGACAGGGGTTCGAAGAAGCTTTCTTT. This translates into CASSPGQGFEEAFF.

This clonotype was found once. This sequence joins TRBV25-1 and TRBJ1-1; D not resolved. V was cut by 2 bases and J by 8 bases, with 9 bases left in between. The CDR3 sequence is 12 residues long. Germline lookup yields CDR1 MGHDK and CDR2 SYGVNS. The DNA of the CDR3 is TGTGCCAGCAGTGAAAACAGCCCAGAAGCTTTCTTT. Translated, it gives CASSENSPEAFF.

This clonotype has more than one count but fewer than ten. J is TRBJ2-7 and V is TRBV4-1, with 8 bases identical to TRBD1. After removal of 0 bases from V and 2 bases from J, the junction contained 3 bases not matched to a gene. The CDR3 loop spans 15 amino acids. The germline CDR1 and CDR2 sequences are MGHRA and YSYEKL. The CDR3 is CASSQDRDRTYEQYF. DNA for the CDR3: TGCGCCAGCAGCCAAGATCGGGACAGGACCTACGAGCAGTACTTC.

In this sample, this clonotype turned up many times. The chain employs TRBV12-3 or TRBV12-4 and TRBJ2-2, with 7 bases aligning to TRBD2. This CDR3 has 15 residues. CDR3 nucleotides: TGTGGCACCACGAGGAGCGGGACGAACACCGGGGAGCTGTTTTTT. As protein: CGTTRSGTNTGELFF.

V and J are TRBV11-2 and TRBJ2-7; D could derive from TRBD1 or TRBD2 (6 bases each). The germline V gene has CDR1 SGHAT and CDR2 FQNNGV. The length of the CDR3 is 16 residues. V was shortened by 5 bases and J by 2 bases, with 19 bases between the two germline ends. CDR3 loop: CASSPTRGALTYEQYF. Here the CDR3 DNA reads TGTGCCAGCAGCCCCACGAGGGGGGCGTTGACCTACGAGCAGTACTTC.

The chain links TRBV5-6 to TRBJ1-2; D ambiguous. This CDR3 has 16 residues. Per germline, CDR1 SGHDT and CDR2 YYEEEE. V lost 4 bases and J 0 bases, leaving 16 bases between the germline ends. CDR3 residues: CASSRIPGGTNYGYTF. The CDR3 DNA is TGTGCCAGCAGCCGCATCCCGGGTGGCACTAACTATGGCTACACCTTC.

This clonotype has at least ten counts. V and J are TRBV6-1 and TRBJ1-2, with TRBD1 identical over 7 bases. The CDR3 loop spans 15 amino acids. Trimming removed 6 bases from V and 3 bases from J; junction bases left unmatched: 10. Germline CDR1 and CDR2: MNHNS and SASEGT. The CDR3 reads CASRPTRGLDYGYTF. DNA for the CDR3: TGTGCCAGCAGGCCCACCAGGGGGTTGGACTATGGCTACACCTTC.

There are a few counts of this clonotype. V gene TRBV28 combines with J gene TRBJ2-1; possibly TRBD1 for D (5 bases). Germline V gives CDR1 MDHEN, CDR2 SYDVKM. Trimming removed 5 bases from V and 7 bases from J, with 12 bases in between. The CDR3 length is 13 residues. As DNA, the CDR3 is TGTGCCAGCAGTAACCCGACAGTTAATGAGCAGTTCTTC. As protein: CASSNPTVNEQFF.

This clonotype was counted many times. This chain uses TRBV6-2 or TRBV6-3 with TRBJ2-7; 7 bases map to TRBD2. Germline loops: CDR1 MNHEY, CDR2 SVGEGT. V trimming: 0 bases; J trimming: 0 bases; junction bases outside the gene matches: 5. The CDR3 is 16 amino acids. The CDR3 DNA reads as TGTGCCAGCAGTTACTCGCGGGAGAGCCTCTCCTACGAGCAGTACTTC. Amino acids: CASSYSRESLSYEQYF.

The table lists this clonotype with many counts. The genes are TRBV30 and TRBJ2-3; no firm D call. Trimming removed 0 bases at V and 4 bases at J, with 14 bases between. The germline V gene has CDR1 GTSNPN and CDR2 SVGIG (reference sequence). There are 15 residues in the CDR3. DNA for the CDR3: TGTGCCTGGAGTGTACCCTCTCAACGGGCAGATACGCAGTATTTT. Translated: CAWSVPSQRADTQYF.

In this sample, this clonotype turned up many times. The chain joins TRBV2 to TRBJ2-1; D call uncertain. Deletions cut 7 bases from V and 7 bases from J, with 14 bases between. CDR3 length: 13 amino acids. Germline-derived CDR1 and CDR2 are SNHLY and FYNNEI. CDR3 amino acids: CASKQRVGNEQFF. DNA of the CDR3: TGTGCCAGCAAACAGAGAGTCGGGAATGAGCAGTTCTTC. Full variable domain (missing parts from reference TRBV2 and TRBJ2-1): EPEVTQTPSHQVTQMGQEVILRCVPISNHLYFYWYRQILGQKVEFLVSFYNNEISEKSEIFDDQFSVERPDGSNFTLKIRSTKLEDSAMYFCASKQRVGNEQFFGPGTRLTVL.

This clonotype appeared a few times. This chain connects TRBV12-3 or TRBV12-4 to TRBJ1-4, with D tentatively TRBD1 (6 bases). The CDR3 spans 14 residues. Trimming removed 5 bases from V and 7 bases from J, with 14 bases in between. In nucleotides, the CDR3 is TGTGCCAGCAGTATTCGGGACACCTCTGAAAAACTGTTTTTT. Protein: CASSIRDTSEKLFF.

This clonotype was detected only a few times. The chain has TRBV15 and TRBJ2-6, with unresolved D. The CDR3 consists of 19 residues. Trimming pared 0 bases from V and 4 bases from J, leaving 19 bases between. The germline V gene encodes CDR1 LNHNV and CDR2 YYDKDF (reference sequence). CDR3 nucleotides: TGTGCCACCAGCAGAGATCTCCCCTCTCGGCCTACGGGGGCCAACGTCCTGACTTTC. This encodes CATSRDLPSRPTGANVLTF.